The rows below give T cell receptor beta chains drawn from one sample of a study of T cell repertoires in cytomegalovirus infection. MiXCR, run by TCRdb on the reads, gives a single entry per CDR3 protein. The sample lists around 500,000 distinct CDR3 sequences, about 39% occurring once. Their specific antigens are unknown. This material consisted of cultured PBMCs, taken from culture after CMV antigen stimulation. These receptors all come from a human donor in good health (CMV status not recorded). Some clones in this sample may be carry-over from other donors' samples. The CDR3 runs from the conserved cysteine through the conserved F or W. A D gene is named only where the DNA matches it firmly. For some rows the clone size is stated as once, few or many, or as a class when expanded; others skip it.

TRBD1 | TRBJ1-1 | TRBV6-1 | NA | CASTQQGVDTEAFF | TGTGCCAGCACCCAACAGGGGGTTGACACTGAAGCTTTCTTT
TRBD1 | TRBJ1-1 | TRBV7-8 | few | CASSLGRTGVNTEAFF | TGTGCCAGCAGCTTAGGTAGGACAGGGGTGAACACTGAAGCTTTCTTT
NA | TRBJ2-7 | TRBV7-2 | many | CASSLGRPYEQYF | TGTGCCAGCAGCTTAGGGCGGCCCTACGAGCAGTACTTC
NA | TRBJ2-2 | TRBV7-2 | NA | CASSLGTLTGELFF | TGTGCCAGCAGCTTAGGGACCCTCACCGGGGAGCTGTTTTTT
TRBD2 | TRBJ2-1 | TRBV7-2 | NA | CASGRDAREQFF | TGTGCCAGCGGGAGGGACGCTCGGGAGCAGTTCTTC
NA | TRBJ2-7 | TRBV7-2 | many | CASSLVGGANSYEQYF | TGTGCCAGCAGCTTAGTGGGCGGAGCTAACTCCTACGAGCAGTACTTC
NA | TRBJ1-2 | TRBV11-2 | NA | CASSLVTELGGYTF | TGTGCCAGCAGCTTAGTGACGGAGCTAGGGGGCTACACCTTC
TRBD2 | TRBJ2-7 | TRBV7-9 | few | CASSRRGGLAGDEQYF | TGTGCCAGCAGCCGAAGAGGGGGACTAGCGGGAGACGAGCAGTACTTC
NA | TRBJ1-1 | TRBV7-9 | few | CASSLGGGRTAFF | TGTGCCAGCAGCTTAGGTGGGGGCCGGACGGCTTTCTTT
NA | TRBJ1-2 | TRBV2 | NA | CASSELDGYTF | TGTGCCAGCAGTGAACTAGATGGCTACACCTTC
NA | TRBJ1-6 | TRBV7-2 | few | CASSPLSGLLSSFVPLHF | TGTGCCAGCAGCCCTTTGTCGGGACTGTTAAGTAGTTTCGTGCCCCTCCACTTT
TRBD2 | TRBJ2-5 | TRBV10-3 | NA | CAIRGDLQETQYF | TGTGCCATCCGGGGGGACTTACAAGAGACCCAGTACTTC
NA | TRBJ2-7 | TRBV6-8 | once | CASRPTSTGPYEQYF | TGTGCCAGCAGGCCGACCTCGACGGGTCCCTACGAGCAGTACTTC
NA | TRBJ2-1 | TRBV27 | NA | CASSWGGPTNNEQFF | TGTGCCAGCAGTTGGGGGGGGCCCACCAACAATGAGCAGTTCTTC
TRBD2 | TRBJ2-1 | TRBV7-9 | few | CASSPGGLAGGNEQFF | TGTGCCAGCAGCCCCGGGGGGCTAGCGGGAGGAAATGAGCAGTTCTTC
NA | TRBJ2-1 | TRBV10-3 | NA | CAITQGSYNEQFF | TGTGCCATCACGCAGGGTAGTTACAATGAGCAGTTCTTC
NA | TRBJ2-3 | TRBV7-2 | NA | CASSPGRGPDTQYF | TGTGCCAGCAGCCCAGGGCGGGGCCCAGATACGCAGTATTTT
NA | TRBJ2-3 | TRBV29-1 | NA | CSVQRGVGDTQYF | TGCAGCGTCCAAAGGGGCGTTGGAGATACGCAGTATTTT
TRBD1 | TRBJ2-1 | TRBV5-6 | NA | CASSLEDREPYNEQFF | TGTGCCAGCAGCTTGGAGGACAGGGAACCCTACAATGAGCAGTTCTTC
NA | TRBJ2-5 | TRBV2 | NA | CASRTRTVEETQYF | TGTGCCAGCAGGACTAGGACGGTAGAGGAGACCCAGTACTTC
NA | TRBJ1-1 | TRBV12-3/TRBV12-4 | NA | CASSTGKVNTEAFF | TGTGCCAGCAGTACAGGGAAGGTGAACACTGAAGCTTTCTTT
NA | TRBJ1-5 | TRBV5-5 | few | CASSLGILVEPQHF | TGTGCCAGCAGCTTGGGCATTTTGGTGGAGCCCCAGCATTTT
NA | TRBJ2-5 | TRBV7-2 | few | CASSQMMGETQYF | TGTGCCAGCAGCCAAATGATGGGAGAGACCCAGTACTTC
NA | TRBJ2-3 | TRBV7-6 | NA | CASSSSGGARGDTQYF | TGTGCCAGCAGCTCGTCTGGGGGGGCCAGGGGAGATACGCAGTATTTT
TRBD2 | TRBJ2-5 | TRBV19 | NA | CASALGRRSGRALAETQYF | TGTGCCAGTGCCCTCGGGAGACGTAGCGGGAGGGCCCTCGCGGAGACCCAGTACTTC
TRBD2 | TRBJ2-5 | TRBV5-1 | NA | CASGSSGLGLETQYF | TGCGCCAGCGGGTCTAGCGGTCTGGGCTTGGAGACCCAGTACTTC
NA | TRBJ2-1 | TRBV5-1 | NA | CASSGNGQPDNEQFF | TGCGCCAGCAGCGGGAACGGCCAACCTGACAATGAGCAGTTCTTC
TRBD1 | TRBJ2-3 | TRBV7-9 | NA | CASSSGTGYRFYTDTQYF | TGTGCCAGCAGCTCCGGGACAGGGTATCGATTTTACACAGATACGCAGTATTTT
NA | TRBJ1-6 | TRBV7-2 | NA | CASSLGDGGVSPLHF | TGTGCCAGCAGCTTAGGGGACGGCGGGGTCTCACCCCTCCACTTT
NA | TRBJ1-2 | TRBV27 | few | CASSPYSDNYGYTF | TGTGCCAGCAGTCCCTACTCGGATAACTATGGCTACACCTTC
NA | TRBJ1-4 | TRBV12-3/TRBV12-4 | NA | CASSSRVEKLFF | TGTGCCAGCAGTTCCAGGGTTGAAAAACTGTTTTTT
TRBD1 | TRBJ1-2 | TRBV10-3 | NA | CAISRGQGENYGYTF | TGTGCCATCAGTAGGGGGCAGGGTGAGAACTATGGCTACACCTTC
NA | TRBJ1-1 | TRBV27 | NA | CASSSLRGFWGDTEAFF | TGTGCCAGCAGCTCCCTGAGGGGGTTTTGGGGGGACACTGAAGCTTTCTTT
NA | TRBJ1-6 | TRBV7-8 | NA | CASSLGREMAYNSPLHF | TGTGCCAGCAGCTTAGGAAGGGAAATGGCCTATAATTCACCCCTCCACTTT
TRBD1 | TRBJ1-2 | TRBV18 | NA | CASSPTTGTGSSGYTF | TGTGCCAGCTCACCTACCACCGGGACAGGGTCGAGTGGCTACACCTTC
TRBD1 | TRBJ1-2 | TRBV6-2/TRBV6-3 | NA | CASSYRTGKGYTF | TGTGCCAGCAGTTACCGGACAGGAAAAGGCTACACCTTC
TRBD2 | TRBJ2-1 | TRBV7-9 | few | CASMGGGAIGEQFF | TGTGCCAGCATGGGCGGGGGGGCCATCGGTGAGCAGTTCTTC
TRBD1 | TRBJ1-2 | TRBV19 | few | CASSPRTGKYYGYTF | TGTGCCAGTAGCCCTCGGACAGGCAAATACTATGGCTACACCTTC
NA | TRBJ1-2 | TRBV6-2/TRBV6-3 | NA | CASSYWEQGPGYTF | TGTGCCAGCAGTTACTGGGAACAGGGCCCGGGCTACACCTTT
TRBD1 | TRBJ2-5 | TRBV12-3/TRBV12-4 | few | CASRQGWGETQYF | TGTGCCAGCAGACAGGGGTGGGGAGAGACCCAGTACTTC
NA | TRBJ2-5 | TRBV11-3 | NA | CASSLMAEETQYF | TGTGCCAGCAGCTTAATGGCCGAAGAGACCCAGTACTTC
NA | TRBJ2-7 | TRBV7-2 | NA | CASSSEAGPYEQYF | TGTGCCAGCAGCTCGGAGGCGGGCCCATACGAGCAGTACTTC
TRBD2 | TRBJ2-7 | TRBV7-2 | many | CASSLGGVAPYEQYF | TGTGCCAGCAGCCTGGGGGGGGTAGCCCCCTACGAGCAGTACTTC
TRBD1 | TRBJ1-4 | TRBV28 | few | CASSSNRGRGNEKLFF | TGTGCCAGCAGTTCAAACAGGGGGCGCGGTAATGAAAAACTGTTTTTT